This T cell receptor (beta chain) is drawn from a study of blood T cell repertoires in COVID-19. Study at large: Samples came from the United States, Italy and Spain, spanning acute and convalescent COVID-19. From T cells, B-cell-depleted T cells, or PBMCs came the material, which was cDNA or gDNA.

CDR1 and CDR2 (germline): SGHNT, YYREEE (reference sequence). V trimming: 1 base; J trimming: 3 bases; junction bases outside the gene matches: 2. This CDR3 comprises 15 residues. In the source study's methods: Reference gene primer amplification gave estimated nucleated cell counts. The table came from immunoSEQ multiplex PCR; TCRdb's copy has only in-frame clones and leaves some out. V, J and clone size reflect that table, while D and trimming were determined from the DNA. The table shows tens of thousands of clones, with approximately 91% occurring only once. This clone was observed a handful of times.

The specimen was peripheral blood. The J gene is TRBJ1-3, the V gene TRBV5-4; 9 nucleotides agree with TRBD1. This TCR was recovered from a human donor with active COVID-19. The donor label of this sample is uncertain. Written as DNA, the CDR3 is TGTGCCAGCAGCTTGCGGGACAGGGTTGGAAACACCATATATTTT. Translation gives CASSLRDRVGNTIYF. Drawing the rest from reference TRBV5-4 and TRBJ1-3, the complete variable domain is ETGVTQSPTHLIKTRGQQVTLRCSSQSGHNTVSWYQQALGQGPQFIFQYYREEENGRGNFPPRFSGLQFPNYSSELNVNALELDDSALYLCASSLRDRVGNTIYFGEGSWLTVV.